The 21 T cell receptor beta chains presented below share a single source sample, sequenced in a study of regulatory dendritic cells for organ transplantation. The data were produced by immunoSEQ multiplex PCR, yet TCRdb's version contains in-frame clones alone and is incomplete. The sample includes a few thousand clones, under 75% seen only once; the top ten take more than 9.5%. The sequenced sample consisted of memory CD8+ T cells from blood. Subset noted: CD45RO+ memory T cells. These receptors originate from a human donor in good health.

This chain uses TRBV19 with TRBJ2-6, with D tentatively TRBD1 (6 bases). V was trimmed by 2 bases and J by 0 bases, leaving 8 bases between them. The CDR3 covers 16 residues. Germline CDR1 is LNHDA and CDR2 is SQIVND (reference sequence). The CDR3 loop reads CASSITGSSGANVLTF. The DNA of the CDR3 is TGTGCCAGTAGTATAACAGGGAGCTCTGGGGCCAACGTCCTGACTTTC.

Turning to this clone: At one end the junction does not follow the germline gene, possibly because of a read error. The genes are TRBV7-9 and TRBJ1-1, with D possibly being TRBD1 (6 bases). The CDR3 consists of 14 residues. The germline V gene encodes CDR1 SEHNR and CDR2 FQNEAQ (reference sequence). This chain's CDR3 is CASSQGAGAEWAFF. CDR3 bases: TGCGCCAGCAGCCAAGGGGCAGGGGCCGAATGGGCTTTCTTT.

The V and J genes are TRBV7-2 and TRBJ2-6; TRBD1 is a possible D gene (7 bases). There are 17 residues in the CDR3. The V and J ends lost 3 bases and 3 bases respectively, with 15 bases between them. Germline V gene lookup returns CDR1 SGHTA and CDR2 FQGNSA. Here the CDR3 reads CASSFRGAVDGANVLTF. For the CDR3, the DNA is TGTGCCAGCAGCTTCAGGGGGGCCGTAGATGGGGCCAACGTCCTGACTTTC.

The V call is TRBV4-2, the J call TRBJ2-1; 14 nucleotides align to TRBD2. The CDR3 has 19 amino acids. The V gene's germline CDR1 is LGHNA and CDR2 YNFKEQ. V lost 4 bases, J lost 8 bases, and 16 bases stayed unmatched. CDR3 sequence: CASSPGLTSGGGSSDEQFF. CDR3 coding DNA: TGTGCCAGCAGCCCCGGCCTGACTAGCGGGGGGGGGTCCTCGGATGAGCAGTTCTTC.

This clone was seen just once. The rearrangement links TRBV4-2 to TRBJ1-4; the match to TRBD1 covers 7 bases. J gave up 5 bases and V 5 bases, and 5 bases lay outside the gene matches. This CDR3 is 14 amino acids long. Germline CDR1 and CDR2: LGHNA and YNFKEQ. CDR3 bases: TGTGCCAGCAGCAGGGACAGCCTGAATGAAAAACTGTTTTTT. It is translated as CASSRDSLNEKLFF.

This chain links TRBV5-4 with TRBJ2-1; 10 bases align to TRBD1. The V and J ends lost 0 bases and 4 bases, in that order; junction bases with no gene match: 1. Germline CDR1 reads SGHNT; CDR2 reads YYREEE (reference sequence). The CDR3 consists of 15 residues. In DNA form, the CDR3 reads TGTGCCAGCAGCTTGGGACAGGGGGCGTACAATGAGCAGTTCTTC. It specifies CASSLGQGAYNEQFF. Based on the CDR3 plus reference TRBV5-4 and TRBJ2-1, the full variable domain is ETGVTQSPTHLIKTRGQQVTLRCSSQSGHNTVSWYQQALGQGPQFIFQYYREEENGRGNFPPRFSGLQFPNYSSELNVNALELDDSALYLCASSLGQGAYNEQFFGPGTRLTVL.

J is TRBJ1-2 and V is TRBV5-6; TRBD1 matches 10 bases. Trimming cost V 3 bases and J 4 bases; bases outside gene matches: 6. Germline CDR1 SGHDT, CDR2 YYEEEE. The CDR3 is 15 residues long. The CDR3: CASSWTGGTGYGYTF. CDR3 nucleotide sequence: TGTGCCAGCAGCTGGACAGGGGGTACTGGCTATGGCTACACCTTC.

The V gene is TRBV6-6, the J gene TRBJ2-7; a weak D match, TRBD1 (5 bases). The CDR3 is made up of 13 amino acids. The ends were cut back, 8 bases at V and 6 bases at J, with 17 bases in the middle. Germline V gene sequence: CDR1 MNHNY, CDR2 SVGAGI (reference sequence). The CDR3 DNA follows: TGTGCCAGCTCCACAGGCCCATGGGGCGAGCAGTACTTC. It yields the protein CASSTGPWGEQYF.

The V gene is TRBV5-6, the J gene TRBJ1-2; TRBD1 matches at 9 bases. CDR3 size: 14 residues. CDR1 is SGHDT, CDR2 YYEEEE, per germline. J lost 5 bases, V lost 6 bases, and 8 bases had no gene match. The CDR3 reads CASNLQGAEYGYTF. CDR3 nucleotides: TGTGCCAGCAACTTACAGGGGGCGGAGTATGGCTACACCTTC.

The rearrangement uses TRBV7-9 and TRBJ1-1; D not resolved. CDR1 is SEHNR and CDR2 is FQNEAQ in the germline V gene (reference sequence). V was cut by 0 bases and J by 5 bases, with 22 bases left in between. The CDR3 runs 18 residues. CDR3 DNA sequence: TGTGCCAGCAGCTTAGCGAGTAGGGTTTGGGCCCCGGGGACTGAAGCTTTCTTT. Protein sequence: CASSLASRVWAPGTEAFF.

V usage is TRBV27 and J usage is TRBJ2-1; 7 bases line up with TRBD1. V was clipped by 6 bases and J by 4 bases; unmatched bases: 6. Germline V gene lookup returns CDR1 MNHEY and CDR2 SMNVEV (reference sequence). CDR3 size: 14 residues. CDR3: CASRDRVGYNEQFF. CDR3 DNA: TGTGCCAGCAGAGACAGGGTTGGGTACAATGAGCAGTTCTTC.

This clone is medium-sized. This chain joins TRBV6-1 and TRBJ1-5, with 8 bases identical to TRBD1. J lost 8 bases, V lost 11 bases, and 11 bases had no gene match. This CDR3 is built from 13 residues. Germline-derived CDR1 and CDR2 are MNHNS and SASEGT. The CDR3 loop reads CAGAGQDFEPQHF. Written as DNA, the CDR3 is TGTGCCGGCGCGGGACAGGACTTTGAGCCCCAGCATTTT.

The genes are TRBV18 and TRBJ1-4; 7 nucleotides line up with TRBD1. Germline assignment: CDR1 KGHSH and CDR2 LQKENI. V trimming: 3 bases; J trimming: 1 base; junction bases outside the gene matches: 5. The CDR3 has 16 amino acids. DNA for the CDR3: TGTGCCAGCTCACCGTTAGGGGGCGGAACTAATGAAAAACTGTTTTTT. The encoded protein is CASSPLGGGTNEKLFF. Full variable domain (missing parts from reference TRBV18 and TRBJ1-4): NAGVMQNPRHLVRRRGQEARLRCSPMKGHSHVYWYRQLPEEGLKFMVYLQKENIIDESGMPKERFSAEFPKEGPSILRIQQVVRGDSAAYFCASSPLGGGTNEKLFFGSGTQLSVL.

The chain joins TRBV25-1 to TRBJ2-3; D not resolved. Trimming stripped 3 bases from V and 3 bases from J, with 13 bases between. Germline values: CDR1 MGHDK, CDR2 SYGVNS. The CDR3 is 15 residues long. CDR3 bases: TGTGCCAGCAGTGAGGGCACAATCGCGACAGATACGCAGTATTTT. This sequence encodes CASSEGTIATDTQYF.

This clone appeared a single time. V gene TRBV7-9 combines with J gene TRBJ1-2; 8 bases line up with TRBD1. The CDR3 has 15 residues. CDR1 is SEHNR, CDR2 FQNEAQ, per germline (reference sequence). V lost 4 bases to trimming and J lost 8 bases; unmatched junction nucleotides: 12. CDR3 nucleotides: TGTGCCAGCAGCTGGGGCAGGGGGCTCTCTCGAGGCTACACCTTC. Translated, it gives CASSWGRGLSRGYTF.

The CDR3 sequence: CASSQGNRGNEQFF. CDR3 bases: TGCGCCAGCAGCCAAGGTAACAGGGGGAATGAGCAGTTCTTC. This chain uses TRBV4-3 with TRBJ2-1; 8 bases map to TRBD1. Trimming took 1 base from V and 7 from J; bases not matched to a gene: 3. CDR3 length: 14 amino acids. Germline CDR1 reads LGHNA; CDR2 reads YSLEER.

The rearrangement uses TRBV7-3 and TRBJ1-2; a possible D gene is TRBD1 (6 bases). The V gene's germline CDR1 is SGHTA and CDR2 FQGTGA. The CDR3 loop spans 13 amino acids. V was cut by 2 bases and J by 9 bases, with 13 bases left in between. The CDR3, as DNA: TGTGCCAGCAGCTTAGAACAGGGAACGAGCTACACCTTC. This encodes CASSLEQGTSYTF.

The chain uses TRBV5-5 and TRBJ1-4; D gene uncertain. The germline V gene has CDR1 SGHKS and CDR2 YYEKEE (reference sequence). Trimming cost V 0 bases and J 5 bases, with 8 bases left between them. This CDR3 contains 14 residues. The CDR3 DNA follows: TGTGCCAGCAGCTTGGACAGTCTGAATGAAAAACTGTTTTTT. This sequence encodes CASSLDSLNEKLFF.

This clone was counted a few times. The chain uses TRBV4-1 and TRBJ1-1; D not resolved. With 0 bases removed from V and 0 bases from J, the gap between germline ends came to 5 bases. The CDR3 has 14 amino acids. Germline V gives CDR1 MGHRA, CDR2 YSYEKL. CDR3 in DNA: TGCGCCAGCAGCCAAGAGTTAGTGAACACTGAAGCTTTCTTT. Protein product: CASSQELVNTEAFF.

V gene TRBV19 combines with J gene TRBJ1-2; D may be TRBD1 (6 bases). This CDR3 is built from 14 residues. CDR1 LNHDA and CDR2 SQIVND come from the germline V gene (reference sequence). The V gene lost 9 bases and the J gene lost 1 base, with 15 bases spanning the gap. The CDR3 sequence is CARPVGGYNYGYTF. The CDR3 DNA is TGTGCCAGGCCCGTAGGGGGATATAACTATGGCTACACCTTC. Supplemented by reference TRBV19 and TRBJ1-2, the full variable domain reads DGGITQSPKYLFRKEGQNVTLSCEQNLNHDAMYWYRQDPGQGLRLIYYSQIVNDFQKGDIAEGYSVSREKKESFPLTVTSAQKNPTAFYLCARPVGGYNYGYTFGSGTRLTVV.

This chain connects TRBV6-4 to TRBJ2-1; a possible D gene is TRBD1 (6 bases). CDR3 length equals 13 residues. Germline lookup yields CDR1 MRHNA and CDR2 SNTAGT. V lost 2 bases, J lost 5 bases, and 7 bases lay in between. This CDR3 reads CASSDRDNNEQFF. CDR3 sequence (DNA): TGTGCCAGCAGTGACCGGGACAACAATGAGCAGTTCTTC.